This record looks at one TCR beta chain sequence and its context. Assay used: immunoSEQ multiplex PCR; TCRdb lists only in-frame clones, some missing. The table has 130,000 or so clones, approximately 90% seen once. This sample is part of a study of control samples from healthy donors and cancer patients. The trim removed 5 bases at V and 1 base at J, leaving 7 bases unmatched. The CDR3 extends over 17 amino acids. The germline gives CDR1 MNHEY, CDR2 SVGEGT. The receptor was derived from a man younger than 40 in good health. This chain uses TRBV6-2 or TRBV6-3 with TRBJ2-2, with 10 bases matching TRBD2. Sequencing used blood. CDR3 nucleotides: TGTGCCAGCAGTCCGCATCCTAGCGGGGGGAACACCGGGGAGCTGTTTTTT. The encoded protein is CASSPHPSGGNTGELFF.